Below, 20 T cell receptor beta chains from the same sample are listed, as sequenced in a study of blood T cell repertoires in COVID-19. Using immunoSEQ multiplex PCR, the repertoire was profiled, and TCRdb retains in-frame clones only, with some absent. The sample includes some 40,000 clones, 75% to 95% seen only once; the top ten take 4.5% to 7%. Sequencing was performed on peripheral blood. These receptors came from a woman of 80 years or more with acute or convalescent COVID-19.

The gene calls are TRBV6-6 and TRBJ2-1, with a possible D match to TRBD2 (5 bases). From germline, CDR1 is MNHNY and CDR2 SVGAGI (reference sequence). V was shortened by 4 bases and J by 6 bases, with 16 bases between the two germline ends. This CDR3 spans 15 amino acids. DNA of the CDR3: TGTGCCAGCAGTTTCACTGGACTTGGATCCAATGAGCAGTTCTTC. Protein: CASSFTGLGSNEQFF.

This clone was detected only once. The chain has TRBV18 and TRBJ1-2; D gene ambiguous. Germline-derived CDR1 and CDR2 are KGHSH and LQKENI. This CDR3 region has 15 residues. V was pared by 5 bases and J by 7 bases, with 20 bases between. CDR3 in amino acids: CASSVIGQFGRGYTF. CDR3 nucleotides: TGTGCCAGCTCAGTAATTGGGCAGTTCGGTCGTGGCTACACCTTC.

The rearrangement links TRBV12-5 to TRBJ2-1, with 9 bases that match TRBD2. The CDR3 runs 13 residues. CDR1 is LGHNT and CDR2 is FRNRAP in the germline V gene. CDR3 sequence reads: CATGTSNYNEQFF. The CDR3 region has the DNA TGTGCCACGGGGACTAGCAATTACAATGAGCAGTTCTTC. The full variable domain, its missing parts supplied by reference TRBV12-5 and TRBJ2-1, is DARVTQTPRHKVTEMGQEVTMRCQPILGHNTVFWYRQTMMQGLELLAYFRNRAPLDDSGMPKDRFSAEMPDATLATLKIQPSEPRDSAVYFCATGTSNYNEQFFGPGTRLTVL.

The CDR3 reads CASRRQGVGEQYF. DNA for the CDR3: TGTGCCAGCAGGAGACAGGGAGTGGGCGAGCAGTACTTC. The gene calls are TRBV12-3 or TRBV12-4 and TRBJ2-7; 7 positions agree with TRBD1. V dropped 6 bases and J dropped 6; count of bases not matched to a gene: 8. The CDR3 spans 13 residues.

This sequence joins TRBV27 and TRBJ1-5; a weak D match, TRBD1 (5 bases). The V end was cut by 2 bases, the J end by 7 bases, with 12 bases between. CDR1 and CDR2 from the germline V gene are MNHEY and SMNVEV (reference sequence). The CDR3 contains 14 residues. The CDR3 sequence is CASSLKAGNQPQHF. In nucleotides, the CDR3 is TGTGCCAGCAGTTTAAAGGCAGGGAACCAGCCCCAGCATTTT.

This clone was observed a few times. This chain uses TRBV9 with TRBJ2-7, with 7 bases aligning to TRBD2. V was pared by 4 bases and J by 3 bases, with 10 bases of the junction left unmatched. The CDR3 is 15 amino acids. The V gene's germline CDR1 is SGDLS and CDR2 YYNGEE. The CDR3 region has the DNA TGTGCCAGCAGCCCCAGCGGGACTCTCTACTACGAGCAGTACTTC. Protein: CASSPSGTLYYEQYF.

V gene TRBV2 combines with J gene TRBJ2-5, with unresolved D. Between the trimmed V and J ends, which lost 0 bases and 2 bases, there was a span of 7 bases. The CDR3 has 14 amino acids. Germline CDR1 reads SNHLY; CDR2 reads FYNNEI. CDR3 residues: CASSEAVQQETQYF. CDR3 nucleotide sequence: TGTGCCAGCAGTGAAGCGGTACAGCAAGAGACCCAGTACTTC.

The V call is TRBV15, the J call TRBJ1-2, with 7 bases that match TRBD1. Germline-derived CDR1 and CDR2 are LNHNV and YYDKDF (reference sequence). J was trimmed by 3 bases and V by 7 bases; bases with no gene match: 11. The CDR3 loop spans 15 amino acids. CDR3 region: CATTGRQGTHYGYTF. The CDR3 DNA reads TGTGCCACCACAGGAAGACAGGGAACCCACTATGGCTACACCTTC. Drawing the rest from reference TRBV15 and TRBJ1-2, the complete variable domain is DAMVIQNPRYQVTQFGKPVTLSCSQTLNHNVMYWYQQKSSQAPKLLFHYYDKDFNNEADTPDNFQSRRPNTSFCFLDIRSPGLGDTAMYLCATTGRQGTHYGYTFGSGTRLTVV.

CDR3 DNA: TGTGCCAGCAGTCATGAGACTAGCGGGGGAAAAAACATTCAGTACTTC. This translates into CASSHETSGGKNIQYF. The chain carries TRBV2 and TRBJ2-4; 12 bases align to TRBD2. This CDR3 has 16 amino acids. With 5 bases clipped from V and 4 bases from J, the junction kept 6 bases outside the gene matches. The germline gives CDR1 SNHLY, CDR2 FYNNEI.

The chain combines TRBV19 with TRBJ1-2, with 9 bases that match TRBD1. Germline CDR1 LNHDA, CDR2 SQIVND (reference sequence). The CDR3 is 16 residues long. J gave up 2 bases and V 6 bases, and 10 bases lay outside the gene matches. The CDR3 DNA follows: TGTGCCAGTAGGAGACGTCCCGGGACAGGGAACTATGGCTACACCTTC. Encoded protein: CASRRRPGTGNYGYTF.

The chain recombines TRBV6-2 or TRBV6-3 with TRBJ1-2, with D perhaps TRBD1 (6 bases). This CDR3 is 14 amino acids long. V gave up 0 bases and J gave up 7 bases, with 12 bases separating them. Germline values: CDR1 MNHEY, CDR2 SVGEGT. CDR3 in amino acids: CASSYSGGQAGYTF. CDR3 DNA: TGTGCCAGCAGTTACTCGGGGGGGCAAGCTGGCTACACCTTC.

The chain is built from TRBV5-4 and TRBJ2-3, with 8 bases lining up with TRBD1. V lost 6 bases to trimming and J lost 4 bases; unmatched junction nucleotides: 10. There are 15 residues in the CDR3. The germline V gene encodes CDR1 SGHNT and CDR2 YYREEE (reference sequence). The CDR3 region is CASTPGGAGADTQYF. The CDR3 nucleotides read TGTGCCAGCACCCCAGGGGGCGCTGGGGCAGATACGCAGTATTTT.

The chain has TRBV7-9 and TRBJ1-6; 9 positions match TRBD1. CDR1 and CDR2 (germline): SEHNR, FQNEAQ (reference sequence). V lost 5 bases, J lost 7 bases, and 6 bases stayed unmatched. The CDR3 has 15 residues. CDR3 nucleotide sequence: TGTGCCAGCAGCCTATGGGACAGGGAAAATTCACCCCTCCACTTT. Encoded protein: CASSLWDRENSPLHF.

The rearrangement uses TRBV7-2 and TRBJ1-1, with D possibly being TRBD1 (5 bases). CDR3 length: 14 residues. V was shortened by 8 bases and J by 5 bases, with 18 bases between the two germline ends. CDR1 and CDR2 from the germline V gene are SGHTA and FQGNSA. Written as DNA, the CDR3 is TGTGCCAGCGTCTTGGGGGGTCCGAGGACTGAAGCTTTCTTT. As protein: CASVLGGPRTEAFF.

The V and J genes are TRBV4-2 and TRBJ1-5; the match to TRBD1 covers 7 bases. The V segment lost 2 bases and the J segment 7 bases; nucleotides outside the gene matches: 2. The germline V gene encodes CDR1 LGHNA and CDR2 YNFKEQ. This CDR3 has 13 amino acids. CDR3 protein: CASSQTGEQPQHF. The CDR3 region has the DNA TGTGCCAGCAGCCAAACAGGGGAACAGCCCCAGCATTTT.

This clone was recorded once. V usage is TRBV2 and J usage is TRBJ1-1; D is unresolved. This CDR3 spans 13 amino acids. V lost 6 bases to trimming and J lost 2 bases, with 10 bases between them. The V gene's germline CDR1 is SNHLY and CDR2 FYNNEI. As DNA, the CDR3 is TGTGCCAGCAGCGCGGGAGTTAACACTGAAGCTTTCTTT. This sequence encodes CASSAGVNTEAFF.

The chain employs TRBV9 and TRBJ2-1; D perhaps matches TRBD2 (6 bases). The CDR3 is 16 residues long. Between the trimmed V and J ends, which lost 4 bases and 1 base, there was a span of 15 bases. Germline V CDR1 and CDR2: SGDLS, YYNGEE. The CDR3 bases are TGTGCCAGCAGCCCAGGGACTTCCCGTTCCTACAATGAGCAGTTCTTC. This translates into CASSPGTSRSYNEQFF.

V usage is TRBV7-2 and J usage is TRBJ2-1; tentative D call: TRBD2 (6 bases). Germline assignment: CDR1 SGHTA and CDR2 FQGNSA. The CDR3 loop spans 16 amino acids. The ends were cut back, 5 bases at V and 5 bases at J, with 19 bases in the middle. CDR3 DNA sequence: TGTGCCAGCAGCCCACACCGGGACCGGAGGGACAATGAGCAGTTCTTC. Amino acids: CASSPHRDRRDNEQFF.

V gene TRBV6-4 combines with J gene TRBJ2-3; D assignment may be TRBD1 or TRBD2 (5 bases each). The germline V gene encodes CDR1 MRHNA and CDR2 SNTAGT. The CDR3 is 13 residues long. The V end was cut by 9 bases, the J end by 2 bases, with 12 bases between. Here the CDR3 reads CASRDVLTDTQYF. The DNA for the CDR3 is TGTGCCAGTAGGGACGTACTCACAGATACGCAGTATTTT.

The chain joins TRBV3-1 (or the pseudogene TRBV3-2) to TRBJ1-1; tentative D call: TRBD1 (5 bases). Germline V gene data show CDR1 as LGHDT and CDR2 as YNNKEL (reference sequence). The V gene lost 4 bases and the J gene lost 0 bases, with 9 bases spanning the gap. The CDR3 sequence is 14 residues long. CDR3 protein: CASSPSTVNTEAFF. CDR3 coding DNA: TGTGCCAGCAGCCCATCGACAGTGAACACTGAAGCTTTCTTT.